This T cell receptor beta chain was sequenced in a study of blood T cells in healthy people across ages. Findings of the study overall: Among T cells, TCR beta diversity per million cells dropped roughly linearly as age rose.

Using a J-beta primer mix together with a sample-barcoded 5' primer, a second PCR was run for 7 to 11 cycles. TCRdb passed the 5' RACE reads through MiXCR, listing each CDR3 protein once. Altogether around 1.7 million distinct CDR3 sequences are present, roughly 27% being singletons, with the ten largest covering 7% to 9%. In regard to this clonotype: The antigen is undetermined.

Peripheral blood samples of 9.5 to 10 milliliters were drawn from each donor. Each sample gave at least 6 million isolated PBMCs. After removal of 5 bases from V and 7 bases from J, the junction contained 11 bases not matched to a gene. The CDR3 runs 17 residues. Germline CDR1 SGHDT, CDR2 YYEEEE. The sequenced material came from blood. The chain employs TRBV5-6 and TRBJ2-1; the match to TRBD2 covers 14 bases. The sequence came from a woman under 40 in good health. The CDR3 loop is CASSINRGTSGSNEQFF. Here the CDR3 DNA reads TGTGCCAGCAGTATAAACAGGGGGACTAGCGGGAGTAATGAGCAGTTCTTC.